This record covers a single T cell receptor beta chain. This specimen belongs to a study of OX40 agonist ivuxolimab in advanced cancers. TCRdb's table, derived via immunoSEQ multiplex PCR, lists solely in-frame clones and lacks some. The table lists some 43,000 clones, about 86% of them singletons. Germline-derived CDR1 and CDR2 are MNHEY and SVGAGI. V was cut by 8 bases and J by 5 bases, with 21 bases left in between. The CDR3 contains 15 residues. The chain combines TRBV6-5 with TRBJ2-5; unclear D gene. The source of this sequence is an adult with an advanced solid tumor such as melanoma, head and neck, liver or kidney cancer. The material sequenced was CD4+ or CD8+ T cells sorted from blood, taken in a trial of the OX40 agonist ivuxolimab. The CDR3 is CASCRKNAPTETQYF. DNA of the CDR3: TGTGCCAGCTGTCGTAAAAATGCTCCGACGGAGACCCAGTACTTC.